The clone carrying this TCR beta chain was seen at least ten times. Antigen specificity is unknown. These data come from a study of molecular identifiers for immune sequencing clone quantification. Trimming took 1 base from V and 3 from J, leaving 13 bases between them. The CDR3 loop spans 16 amino acids. Germline values: CDR1 SGHAT, CDR2 FQNNGV. Whole-study results and caveats: Sizes of highly expanded clones could be underestimated through identical TCRs sharing a barcode.

TCRdb redid the calling of the PCR reads with MiXCR, one entry per CDR3 protein. The data hold some 70,000 distinct CDR3 sequences, with 15% to 20% observed a single time. The receptor comes from a human donor in good health. Some libraries in this study had Jurkat cell RNA spiked in. Sequencing was done on a sample of naive CD8+ T cells from blood, with Jurkat cell RNA spiked in. Subset in this sample: FACS-sorted CD8+CD4-CCR7+CD45RA+ naive T cells. This chain uses TRBV11-2 with TRBJ2-1; tentative D call: TRBD2 (6 bases). CDR3 sequence reads: CASSLVGLAFYNEQFF. The DNA of the CDR3 is TGTGCCAGCAGCTTAGTTGGGCTAGCGTTCTACAATGAGCAGTTCTTC.